The rows below give T cell receptor beta chains drawn from one sample of a study of blood T cell repertoires in COVID-19. The method was immunoSEQ multiplex PCR; TCRdb's version includes in-frame clones alone and lacks a portion of them. The table has roughly 40,000 clones, about 88% seen once. Sequencing used peripheral blood. The receptor source for this set is a middle-aged man in a cohort sampled during active COVID-19. The CDR3 runs from the conserved cysteine through the conserved F or W. D genes are given only for firm matches. Some rows mark clone size as missing; the rest say once, few, many or name a class of expanded clone.

D: TRBD1; size: NA; J: TRBJ1-2; V: TRBV4-1; length: 15; CDR3: CASSPRDRAGSGYTF; DNA: TGCGCCAGCAGCCCCCGGGACAGGGCCGGCTCGGGCTACACCTTC
D: NA; size: NA; J: TRBJ1-2; V: TRBV9; length: 14; CDR3: CASSVGQSNYGYTF; DNA: TGTGCCAGCAGCGTAGGACAGAGCAACTATGGCTACACCTTC
D: TRBD2; size: NA; J: TRBJ2-7; V: TRBV6-5; length: 15; CDR3: CASSTQGGAPYEQYF; DNA: TGTGCCAGCAGCACTCAGGGAGGGGCCCCCTACGAGCAGTACTTC
D: TRBD2; size: NA; J: TRBJ2-3; V: TRBV5-8; length: 15; CDR3: CASSQGLAYTDTQYF; DNA: TGTGCCAGCAGCCAGGGACTAGCGTATACAGATACGCAGTATTTT
D: NA; size: NA; J: TRBJ1-5; V: TRBV7-8; length: 19; CDR3: CASSLARYIGQLSNQPQHF; DNA: TGTGCCAGCAGCTTAGCGCGATACATTGGACAGCTTAGCAATCAGCCCCAGCATTTT
D: TRBD1; size: NA; J: TRBJ2-7; V: TRBV7-2; length: 18; CDR3: CASSLGDTGGFLSYEQYF; DNA: TGTGCCAGCAGCCTTGGGGACACAGGGGGATTCCTCTCCTACGAGCAGTACTTC
D: TRBD2; size: few; J: TRBJ2-5; V: TRBV7-2; length: 15; CDR3: CASSLAGGEQETQYF; DNA: TGTGCCAGCAGCTTGGCGGGGGGGGAACAAGAGACCCAGTACTTC
D: TRBD2; size: medium-sized; J: TRBJ2-1; V: TRBV23-1; length: 15; CDR3: CASRHGGESYNEQFF; DNA: TGCGCCAGCAGGCATGGGGGGGAATCCTACAATGAGCAGTTCTTC
D: NA; size: NA; J: TRBJ2-6; V: TRBV30; length: 14; CDR3: CACSIGSGANVLTF; DNA: TGTGCCTGTTCGATCGGGTCTGGGGCCAACGTCCTGACTTTC
D: NA; size: NA; J: TRBJ1-3; V: TRBV7-8; length: 15; CDR3: CASSLRSLSGNTIYF; DNA: TGTGCCAGCAGCTTACGCAGTCTCTCTGGAAACACCATATATTTT
D: NA; size: NA; J: TRBJ2-7; V: TRBV6-5; length: 11; CDR3: CTTIGPLGQYF; DNA: TGTACGACTATCGGGCCGCTGGGGCAGTACTTC
D: TRBD2; size: NA; J: TRBJ2-1; V: TRBV5-5; length: 15; CDR3: CATETIGGSLSEQFF; DNA: TGTGCCACCGAGACAATAGGCGGGAGCCTATCTGAGCAGTTCTTC
D: NA; size: NA; J: TRBJ2-7; V: TRBV5-6; length: 12; CDR3: CASSPGDYEQYF; DNA: TGTGCCAGCAGCCCTGGAGACTACGAGCAGTACTTC
D: TRBD1; size: NA; J: TRBJ2-5; V: TRBV6-2/TRBV6-3; length: 16; CDR3: CASSRVQGALGETQYF; DNA: TGTGCCAGCAGTCGGGTACAGGGGGCGCTCGGAGAGACCCAGTACTTC
D: NA; size: NA; J: TRBJ2-7; V: TRBV5-6; length: 14; CDR3: CASSFNTVSYEQYF; DNA: TGTGCCAGCAGCTTTAACACAGTCTCCTACGAGCAGTACTTC
D: TRBD2; size: NA; J: TRBJ2-3; V: TRBV27; length: 16; CDR3: CASSLLAGGLRNTQYF; DNA: TGTGCCAGCAGTCTACTAGCGGGAGGGCTCAGGAATACGCAGTATTTT
D: TRBD1; size: few; J: TRBJ1-1; V: TRBV6-1; length: 16; CDR3: CASSERTGLRKTEAFF; DNA: TGTGCCAGCAGTGAAAGGACAGGGCTTCGCAAAACTGAAGCTTTCTTT
D: NA; size: NA; J: TRBJ1-1; V: TRBV9; length: 14; CDR3: CASSVDGRNTEAFF; DNA: TGTGCCAGCAGCGTAGATGGGCGGAACACTGAAGCTTTCTTT
D: NA; size: NA; J: TRBJ2-2; V: TRBV18; length: 17; CDR3: CASSPLNLRGTAGELFF; DNA: TGTGCCAGCTCACCGTTGAACTTACGGGGAACGGCCGGGGAGCTGTTTTTT
D: TRBD2; size: NA; J: TRBJ2-3; V: TRBV13; length: 18; CDR3: CASSLGPTSGGSLGTQYF; DNA: TGTGCCAGCAGCTTAGGGCCTACTAGCGGGGGGTCTTTGGGTACGCAGTATTTT
D: NA; size: NA; J: TRBJ2-1; V: TRBV21-1; length: 19; CDR3: CASSRPTRDKRSSYNEQFF; DNA: TGTGCCAGCAGCCGGCCGACCCGGGACAAAAGAAGCTCCTACAATGAGCAGTTCTTC
D: NA; size: NA; J: TRBJ2-3; V: TRBV19; length: 13; CDR3: CASSDNPTDTQYF; DNA: TGTGCCAGTAGCGACAATCCCACAGATACGCAGTATTTT
D: TRBD1; size: NA; J: TRBJ2-3; V: TRBV5-1; length: 15; CDR3: CASSWIDRVTDTQYF; DNA: TGCGCCAGCAGCTGGATCGACAGGGTGACAGATACGCAGTATTTT
D: TRBD1; size: few; J: TRBJ2-3; V: TRBV5-1; length: 15; CDR3: CASSLVQGGTDTQYF; DNA: TGCGCCAGCAGCTTAGTTCAGGGGGGCACAGATACGCAGTATTTT
D: TRBD1; size: NA; J: TRBJ1-1; V: TRBV18; length: 17; CDR3: CASSTGTAYFMNTEAFF; DNA: TGTGCCAGCTCAACCGGGACAGCCTATTTCATGAACACTGAAGCTTTCTTT
D: TRBD1; size: NA; J: TRBJ1-3; V: TRBV30; length: 15; CDR3: CAWSTRTGAGNTIYF; DNA: TGTGCCTGGAGTACCCGGACAGGGGCTGGAAACACCATATATTTT
D: TRBD1; size: once; J: TRBJ1-2; V: TRBV19; length: 16; CDR3: CASSNGSWDRNYGYTF; DNA: TGTGCCAGTAGTAACGGTTCGTGGGACAGAAACTATGGCTACACCTTC
D: NA; size: NA; J: TRBJ1-1; V: TRBV9; length: 15; CDR3: CASSVGGFMNTEAFF; DNA: TGTGCCAGCAGCGTAGGCGGGTTTATGAACACTGAAGCTTTCTTT
D: NA; size: NA; J: TRBJ2-1; V: TRBV7-9; length: 12; CDR3: CAPSSKDNEQFF; DNA: TGTGCCCCTAGCTCGAAGGACAATGAGCAGTTCTTC
D: NA; size: NA; J: TRBJ2-7; V: TRBV7-8; length: 14; CDR3: CASSLGTLTYEQYF; DNA: TGTGCCAGCAGCCTCGGGACTCTCACCTACGAGCAGTACTTC
D: TRBD2; size: once; J: TRBJ2-7; V: TRBV5-4; length: 15; CDR3: CASSSGLAVRYEQYF; DNA: TGTGCCAGCAGCTCCGGACTAGCGGTCCGATACGAGCAGTACTTC
D: TRBD1; size: NA; J: TRBJ2-1; V: TRBV27; length: 14; CDR3: CASNRQGEYNEQFF; DNA: TGTGCCAGTAACCGACAGGGGGAGTACAATGAGCAGTTCTTC
D: NA; size: once; J: TRBJ1-1; V: TRBV7-3; length: 13; CDR3: CASSGQKNTEAFF; DNA: TGTGCCAGCAGCGGCCAAAAGAACACTGAAGCTTTCTTT
D: NA; size: NA; J: TRBJ2-3; V: TRBV27; length: 16; CDR3: CASSLFGGPYTDTQYF; DNA: TGTGCCAGCAGTTTATTTGGCGGGCCTTACACAGATACGCAGTATTTT
D: NA; size: NA; J: TRBJ2-1; V: TRBV29-1; length: 13; CDR3: CSVGGLKNNEQFF; DNA: TGCAGCGTTGGGGGACTTAAGAACAATGAGCAGTTCTTC
D: TRBD2; size: few; J: TRBJ2-1; V: TRBV5-4; length: 16; CDR3: CASSLTSGPFYNEQFF; DNA: TGTGCCAGCAGCTTGACTAGCGGTCCCTTTTACAATGAGCAGTTCTTC
D: TRBD2; size: NA; J: TRBJ2-1; V: TRBV10-3; length: 16; CDR3: CAISIGLAGREKEQFF; DNA: TGTGCCATCAGTATCGGACTAGCGGGTCGGGAAAAGGAGCAGTTCTTC
D: NA; size: few; J: TRBJ2-7; V: TRBV4-1; length: 16; CDR3: CASSQDEASASYEQYF; DNA: TGCGCCAGCAGCCAAGATGAGGCATCAGCCTCCTACGAGCAGTACTTC
D: NA; size: NA; J: TRBJ1-1; V: TRBV6-4; length: 13; CDR3: CASSEGESTEAFF; DNA: TGTGCCAGCAGTGAAGGAGAGTCCACTGAAGCTTTCTTT
D: NA; size: NA; J: TRBJ2-5; V: TRBV4-1; length: 15; CDR3: CASSQLSTGTETQYF; DNA: TGCGCCAGCAGCCAACTCTCCACAGGGACGGAGACCCAGTACTTC
D: NA; size: NA; J: TRBJ2-1; V: TRBV5-1; length: 15; CDR3: CASSLKLGGDNEQFF; DNA: TGCGCCAGCAGCTTAAAGCTAGGAGGGGACAATGAGCAGTTCTTC
D: TRBD2; size: few; J: TRBJ2-1; V: TRBV4-1; length: 16; CDR3: CASSQESSGRGPRQFF; DNA: TGCGCCAGCAGCCAAGAATCCAGCGGGAGGGGCCCCAGGCAGTTCTTC
D: NA; size: NA; J: TRBJ2-1; V: TRBV19; length: 11; CDR3: CASSMGLDEFF; DNA: TGTGCCAGTAGTATGGGGCTAGATGAGTTCTTC
D: TRBD1; size: NA; J: TRBJ2-7; V: TRBV6-5; length: 15; CDR3: CASSYTGQANYEQYF; DNA: TGTGCCAGCAGTTACACCGGACAGGCGAACTACGAGCAGTACTTC
D: NA; size: NA; J: TRBJ2-5; V: TRBV10-3; length: 16; CDR3: CAISESTSSAGETQYF; DNA: TGTGCCATCAGTGAGTCTACCTCGTCTGCCGGAGAGACCCAGTACTTC
D: TRBD1; size: NA; J: TRBJ1-6; V: TRBV7-6; length: 14; CDR3: CASGRGRDNSPLHF; DNA: TGTGCCAGCGGAAGGGGGCGCGATAATTCACCCCTCCACTTT
D: NA; size: NA; J: TRBJ1-5; V: TRBV6-1; length: 17; CDR3: CASSEGGAPAYVQPQHF; DNA: TGTGCCAGCAGTGAAGGCGGGGCCCCGGCTTATGTTCAGCCCCAGCATTTT
D: TRBD2; size: NA; J: TRBJ2-2; V: TRBV2; length: 17; CDR3: CASSGAAREVNTGELFF; DNA: TGTGCCAGCAGTGGAGCGGCGCGGGAGGTAAACACTGGGGAGCTGTTTTTT
D: NA; size: NA; J: TRBJ1-3; V: TRBV7-2; length: 16; CDR3: CASSLAEGSSGNTIYF; DNA: TGTGCCAGCAGCTTAGCTGAGGGCAGCTCTGGAAACACCATATATTTT
D: TRBD1; size: NA; J: TRBJ1-2; V: TRBV5-1; length: 15; CDR3: CASSLGTGDDYGYTF; DNA: TGCGCCAGCAGCTTGGGGACAGGGGACGACTATGGCTACACCTTC